Below are 10 T cell receptor beta chains sequenced from a single sample in a study of T cells in Graves' hyperthyroidism and ophthalmopathy. It was RNA transcripts that yielded the amplified TCR beta CDR3 regions. Using the HTBI primer set, a first-round RT-PCR was run on the TCR CDR3. TCRdb analysed the multiplex PCR reads with MiXCR anew, one entry per CDR3 protein. The sample shows about 580,000 distinct CDR3 sequences, 14% of them seen only once. The sequenced sample was blood. The receptors originated from a woman in her thirties with Graves' hyperthyroidism that later progressed to Graves' ophthalmopathy.

This clonotype has at least ten counts. The V and J genes are TRBV12-3 or TRBV12-4 and TRBJ1-5; D gene ambiguous. This CDR3 is 13 amino acids long. The ends were cut back, 4 bases at V and 5 bases at J, with 9 bases in the middle. DNA for the CDR3: TGTGCCAGCAGTTCTTACGGAGATCAGCCCCAGCATTTT. This gives the protein CASSSYGDQPQHF.

This clonotype was recorded at least ten times. The rearrangement links TRBV20-1 to TRBJ2-7; the match to TRBD2 covers 11 bases. There are 14 residues in the CDR3. Trimming took 3 bases from V and 3 from J; bases not matched to a gene: 4. Germline V gives CDR1 DFQATT, CDR2 SNEGSKA (reference sequence). CDR3 sequence: CSARGLADIYEQYF. The CDR3 bases are TGCAGTGCTAGGGGACTAGCGGACATCTACGAGCAGTACTTC.

This clonotype was detected ten times or more. V gene TRBV2 combines with J gene TRBJ1-1, with 8 bases lining up with TRBD1. Germline-derived CDR1 and CDR2 are SNHLY and FYNNEI. The CDR3 consists of 14 residues. V shed 6 bases and J 4 bases; nucleotides not matched to a gene: 7. The CDR3 spells CASSETGVGTEAFF. In DNA, the CDR3 is TGTGCCAGCAGCGAGACAGGGGTGGGCACTGAAGCTTTCTTT.

There are many counts of this clonotype. This chain links TRBV20-1 with TRBJ1-5; D unresolved. V was shortened by 5 bases and J by 5 bases, with 19 bases between the two germline ends. The CDR3 totals 15 residues. Germline V gene data show CDR1 as DFQATT and CDR2 as SNEGSKA (reference sequence). The CDR3 coding sequence is TGCAGTGCTGTTTGGGCCCGAGGGTGGGATCAGCCCCAGCATTTT. Translation: CSAVWARGWDQPQHF.

Notes on this clonotype: A much larger clonotype is one base distant, so this may be a read error. Here the CDR3 omits its conserved ending phenylalanine or tryptophan, so a read error is the likely source. This chain joins TRBV7-9 and TRBJ2-1, with 9 bases identical to TRBD2. CDR1 and CDR2 (germline): SEHNR, FQNEAQ (reference sequence). The CDR3 is 15 amino acids. The junction had 8 bases not matched to a gene; V was cut back by 5 bases and J by 6 bases. The CDR3: CASSALAGDVNEQFY. The CDR3 DNA follows: TGTGCCAGCAGCGCCTTAGCGGGAGATGTCAATGAGCAGTTCTAC.

This rearrangement joins TRBV7-8 to TRBJ1-6; 10 bases are a match to TRBD1. Germline V gene data show CDR1 as SGHVS and CDR2 as FQNEAQ. The ends lost 9 bases at V and 10 bases at J; junction bases unmatched: 12. The CDR3 has 15 residues. As DNA, the CDR3 is TGTGCCAGTTCTCCCGCCGGGACAGGGGAATCACCCCTCCACTTT. Amino acid sequence: CASSPAGTGESPLHF.

This clonotype was counted ten times or more. The rearrangement uses TRBV28 and TRBJ2-3, with TRBD1 matching 7 bases. V lost 5 bases to trimming and J lost 2 bases; unmatched junction nucleotides: 7. Germline CDR1 reads MDHEN; CDR2 reads SYDVKM. This CDR3 region has 15 residues. The CDR3 sequence is CASSVRGSPTDTQYF. DNA of the CDR3: TGTGCCAGCAGTGTCAGGGGGTCGCCCACAGATACGCAGTATTTT.

This clonotype was detected ten times or more. The chain joins TRBV28 to TRBJ2-5; 7 bases are a match to TRBD2. The CDR3 totals 17 residues. V dropped 2 bases and J dropped 7; count of bases not matched to a gene: 16. Per germline, CDR1 MDHEN and CDR2 SYDVKM. CDR3 sequence reads: CASSLKIAGLLSRTQYF. The CDR3 DNA sequence: TGTGCCAGCAGTTTAAAGATAGCGGGCTTGCTCTCAAGGACCCAGTACTTC.

This clonotype was recorded at least ten times. The chain recombines TRBV11-3 with TRBJ1-4; TRBD1 is a possible D gene (5 bases). The length of the CDR3 is 15 residues. Per germline, CDR1 SGHNT and CDR2 YENEEA. V gave up 0 bases and J gave up 3 bases, with 8 bases separating them. The chain's CDR3 is CASSLDRGPNEKLFF. The CDR3 nucleotides read TGTGCCAGCAGCTTAGATCGGGGCCCTAATGAAAAACTGTTTTTT.

This clonotype showed up many times. The chain combines TRBV29-1 with TRBJ2-3; D uncertain. Deletions cut 4 bases from V and 5 bases from J, with 10 bases between. The CDR3 contains 12 residues. The germline V gene has CDR1 SQVTM and CDR2 ANQGSEA. As DNA, the CDR3 is TGCAGCGTTGGGTCTAGTGAAGATACGCAGTATTTT. It encodes CSVGSSEDTQYF.